This T cell receptor (beta chain) was documented in a study of cytomegalovirus exposure and HLA in healthy donors. Study-wide background: Genetic ancestry analysis placed about 76% of the roughly 400 donors that were genotyped in the Caucasian-associated cluster. Points from the study as a whole: What TCR beta sequences reportedly achieved was accurate prediction of HLA-A and HLA-B alleles in most subjects. V- and J-gene trimming in TCR beta was tied to a missense DCLRE1C variant by an analysis performed later.

This clone occurred a few times. Its target is not known. The primer mix had 60 Vbeta and 13 Jbeta primers. TCRdb's table, derived via immunoSEQ multiplex PCR, lists solely in-frame clones and lacks some. The table lists more than 75,000 clones, roughly 77% of them singletons, with around 15% in the top ten. Germline lookup yields CDR1 LGHNA and CDR2 YSLEER. This CDR3 has 15 residues. V was shortened by 0 bases and J by 1 base, with 9 bases between the two germline ends. This receptor was identified in a woman between 35 and 50 years old in good health and CMV-seropositive. V and J are TRBV4-3 and TRBJ1-1; D unresolved. Sequencing was done on a sample of PBMCs. CDR3 nucleotides: TGCGCCAGCAGCCAAGAAAGTCGGGAGAACACTGAAGCTTTCTTT. Translated: CASSQESRENTEAFF.